The sequence of this TCR beta chain was determined in a study of blood T cell repertoires in COVID-19. The study recruited people aged about 18 to 95 years across 24 US areas. Cohorts were assigned according to the clinical history that participants reported. The recovered donors of Cohort 3 showed two negative PCRs, clearance, or symptom resolution. Here immunoSEQ multiplex PCR was the method, and the copy in TCRdb shows in-frame clones only, minus some. The repertoire holds roughly 250,000 clones, with approximately 83% as singletons. This receptor was obtained from a woman in her thirties who had recovered from COVID-19. The source material was PBMCs or T cells enriched from blood (not recorded which).

CDR3 region: CASSLSGAGGRDTQYF. CDR3 nucleotides: TGTGCCAGCAGTTTATCAGGGGCAGGTGGGAGAGATACGCAGTATTTT. This chain links TRBV28 with TRBJ2-3; possibly TRBD1 for D (6 bases). With 1 base removed from V and 5 bases from J, the gap between germline ends came to 16 bases. The CDR3 has 16 amino acids. Germline-derived CDR1 and CDR2 are MDHEN and SYDVKM.